This T cell receptor (beta chain) was profiled in a study of cytomegalovirus exposure and HLA in healthy donors. Germline V gene data show CDR1 as SGHNT and CDR2 as YENEEA. V shed 5 bases and J 0 bases; nucleotides not matched to a gene: 10. The CDR3 is made up of 17 amino acids. The PCR made use of 60 Vbeta and 13 Jbeta primers. As processed by the authors: In a later analysis, about 12 million of 75 million to 85 million unique beta chains occurred in at least two donors. TCRdb's copy holds only in-frame clones and misses some; the assay was immunoSEQ multiplex PCR. D and trimming were read from the DNA, whereas the V and J calls and clone size are those reported in that table. The sample has some 98,000 clones; about 83% are singletons.

The sequence came from a female donor in good health and CMV-seropositive. The gene calls are TRBV11-3 and TRBJ2-1; the match to TRBD2 covers 7 bases. The specimen was PBMCs. CDR3 sequence: CASSLGTLAVSYNEQFF. CDR3 nucleotide sequence: TGTGCCAGCAGCCTAGGGACGCTAGCGGTCTCCTACAATGAGCAGTTCTTC.